The present T cell receptor beta chain was sequenced within a study of cytomegalovirus exposure and HLA in healthy donors. On the study more broadly: HLA-typed donors were the source of about 85 million unique TCRs held in an early data release. Study-level findings and limits: Later analysis indicated greater clonal expansion among HLA-associated TCR beta chains than among equally common other chains. In a later analysis, at a false discovery rate of 0.05, about 17,000 TCR beta sequences matched HLA alleles. Reports indicated that the classifier achieved high specificity and sensitivity in diagnosing cytomegalovirus status.

The sample holds a few counts of this clone. The antigen remains undetermined. Different DNA sequences within this sample yield the same CDR3. Amplification used 60 Vbeta primers and 13 Jbeta primers. Repertoires were generated with immunoSEQ multiplex PCR, while TCRdb's copy carries only in-frame clones and drops some. The sample lists 100,000 or so clones, about 12% occurring once. Sequenced: PBMCs. The TCR comes from a man aged 40-55 years in good health and CMV-seropositive.

CDR3 in DNA: TGTGCCAGCAGCTTTTCAGGGAACACAGATACGCAGTATTTT. This codes for CASSFSGNTDTQYF. J is TRBJ2-3 and V is TRBV7-9; tentatively, D is TRBD1 (5 bases). The CDR3 loop spans 14 amino acids. CDR1 is SEHNR, CDR2 FQNEAQ, per germline (reference sequence). V was cut by 3 bases and J by 2 bases, with 9 bases left in between. Drawing the rest from reference TRBV7-9 and TRBJ2-3, the complete variable domain is DTGVSQNPRHKITKRGQNVTFRCDPISEHNRLYWYRQTLGQGPEFLTYFQNEAQLEKSRLLSDRFSAERPKGSFSTLEIQRTEQGDSAMYLCASSFSGNTDTQYFGPGTRLTVL.